Below are 18 T cell receptor beta chains sequenced from a single sample in a study of Ad26.COV2.S vaccination and SARS-CoV-2 variants. Measured with immunoSEQ multiplex PCR; TCRdb has only the in-frame clones, and not every one. This sample has some 39,000 clones; 83% occur once, and the top ten carry about half. Specimen: peripheral blood, collected after recovery from COVID-19. The receptor source for this set is a human donor who had recovered from COVID-19.

This chain connects TRBV9 to TRBJ1-3, with TRBD1 identical over 9 bases. This CDR3 spans 17 amino acids. Germline V gene sequence: CDR1 SGDLS, CDR2 YYNGEE. Trimming took 2 bases from V and 2 from J; bases not matched to a gene: 8. The CDR3 coding sequence is TGTGCCAGCAGCGTCAGTCAACAGGGGGCAGCTGGAAACACCATATATTTT. It codes for CASSVSQQGAAGNTIYF.

V usage is TRBV5-1 and J usage is TRBJ2-7, with 9 nucleotides matching TRBD1. CDR1 and CDR2 (germline): SGHRS, YFSETQ. This CDR3 region has 13 residues. J gave up 3 bases and V 6 bases, and 4 bases lay outside the gene matches. The CDR3 loop reads CASNPGQGYEQYF. The DNA for the CDR3 is TGCGCCAGCAACCCGGGACAGGGCTACGAGCAGTACTTC.

The V and J genes are TRBV28 and TRBJ2-3; D might be TRBD1 (6 bases). This CDR3 has 16 amino acids. From germline, CDR1 is MDHEN and CDR2 SYDVKM. V was shortened by 6 bases and J by 4 bases, with 20 bases between the two germline ends. CDR3 sequence reads: CASRDDLTGIADTQYF. In DNA, the CDR3 is TGTGCCAGCAGGGATGACTTGACAGGCATTGCAGATACGCAGTATTTT.

CDR3 sequence (DNA): TGCGCCAGCAGCCCAGGACTAGCGGGGGGAACAGATACGCAGTATTTT. It codes for CASSPGLAGGTDTQYF. V gene TRBV4-1 combines with J gene TRBJ2-3, with TRBD2 identical over 14 bases. CDR3 length equals 16 residues. The V and J ends lost 4 bases and 3 bases, in that order; junction bases with no gene match: 3. Germline loops: CDR1 MGHRA, CDR2 YSYEKL.

The chain links TRBV7-9 to TRBJ2-2; TRBD1 aligns across 7 bases. Trimming cost V 5 bases and J 2 bases; bases outside gene matches: 5. There are 15 residues in the CDR3. Germline CDR1 is SEHNR and CDR2 is FQNEAQ (reference sequence). Here the CDR3 reads CASSHRQGNTGELFF. As DNA, the CDR3 is TGTGCCAGCAGCCACCGACAGGGAAACACCGGGGAGCTGTTTTTT.

This sequence joins TRBV5-1 and TRBJ1-2; a weak D match, TRBD1 (5 bases). The V gene's germline CDR1 is SGHRS and CDR2 YFSETQ. The CDR3 has 16 residues. Trimming took off 0 bases at V and 8 bases at J, with 20 bases between the two ends. The CDR3 sequence is CASSLDNSRAREGYTF. CDR3 DNA sequence: TGCGCCAGCAGCTTGGACAATTCCAGGGCCCGAGAGGGCTACACCTTC.

This chain's CDR3 is CASSPRTSGGSKQFF. The CDR3 coding sequence is TGCGCCAGCAGCCCCCGGACTAGCGGGGGATCCAAGCAGTTCTTC. The rearrangement links TRBV5-1 to TRBJ2-1, with 13 bases aligning to TRBD2. Germline trimming cut 4 bases from V and 11 bases from J; bases unmatched to any gene: 9. Germline V gene data show CDR1 as SGHRS and CDR2 as YFSETQ. The CDR3 is made up of 15 amino acids. Full variable domain (missing parts from reference TRBV5-1 and TRBJ2-1): KAGVTQTPRYLIKTRGQQVTLSCSPISGHRSVSWYQQTPGQGLQFLFEYFSETQRNKGNFPGRFSGRQFSNSRSEMNVSTLELGDSALYLCASSPRTSGGSKQFFGPGTRLTVL.

Worth noting for this clone: Other DNA sequences in this sample translate to the same CDR3. This chain uses TRBV2 with TRBJ2-7; 16 bases are a match to TRBD2. Germline V gene data show CDR1 as SNHLY and CDR2 as FYNNEI. J was trimmed by 6 bases and V by 8 bases; bases with no gene match: 7. The CDR3 has 15 amino acids. CDR3 residues: CASGGLAGGQGEQYV. The CDR3 coding sequence is TGTGCCAGCGGGGGACTAGCGGGGGGGCAGGGCGAGCAGTACGTC.

This clone turned up a few times. V usage is TRBV10-1 and J usage is TRBJ1-1; no reliable D call. Trimming shortened V by 4 bases and J by 1 base, and 7 bases separated the two germline ends. Germline loops: CDR1 WNHNN, CDR2 SYGVQD (reference sequence). The CDR3 runs 13 residues. The CDR3 region is CASSAQANTEAFF. The DNA for the CDR3 is TGCGCCAGCAGTGCTCAGGCGAACACTGAAGCTTTCTTT.

The rearrangement joins TRBV24-1 to TRBJ2-7; 7 nucleotides match TRBD1. The V gene's germline CDR1 is KGHDR and CDR2 SFDVKD. The CDR3 contains 14 residues. The trim removed 3 bases at V and 6 bases at J, leaving 7 bases unmatched. The chain's CDR3 is CATSDSPDRAEQYF. CDR3 sequence (DNA): TGTGCCACCAGTGATAGTCCCGACAGGGCCGAGCAGTACTTC.

V and J are TRBV18 and TRBJ2-7, with 8 bases matching TRBD1. CDR1 is KGHSH and CDR2 is LQKENI in the germline V gene. The CDR3 length is 14 residues. The J segment lost 6 bases and the V segment lost 2 bases, leaving 6 bases of the junction unmatched. Here the CDR3 reads CASSPSKQGGEQYF. As DNA, the CDR3 is TGTGCCAGCTCACCATCTAAACAGGGGGGCGAGCAGTACTTC. Full variable domain (outside the CDR3, taken from reference TRBV18 and TRBJ2-7): NAGVMQNPRHLVRRRGQEARLRCSPMKGHSHVYWYRQLPEEGLKFMVYLQKENIIDESGMPKERFSAEFPKEGPSILRIQQVVRGDSAAYFCASSPSKQGGEQYFGPGTRLTVT.

This chain joins TRBV6-5 and TRBJ2-3, with TRBD1 matching over 7 bases. This CDR3 has 12 residues. From germline, CDR1 is MNHEY and CDR2 SVGAGI. V was pared by 8 bases and J by 3 bases, with 2 bases of the junction left unmatched. The CDR3 is CASQGETDTQYF. The CDR3, as DNA: TGTGCCAGCCAGGGGGAAACAGATACGCAGTATTTT.

The chain uses TRBV19 and TRBJ1-2; D may be TRBD1 (5 bases). Germline V gives CDR1 LNHDA, CDR2 SQIVND (reference sequence). The CDR3 covers 15 residues. V was pared by 5 bases and J by 3 bases, with 16 bases between. CDR3 loop: CASSLGRGSYYGYTF. For the CDR3, the DNA is TGTGCCAGTAGTTTGGGGCGAGGCAGCTACTATGGCTACACCTTC.

The chain recombines TRBV6-1 with TRBJ2-3, with TRBD2 as a possible D gene (5 bases). CDR3 size: 16 residues. The V end was cut by 4 bases, the J end by 2 bases, with 16 bases between. Germline V lookup: CDR1 MNHNS, CDR2 SASEGT. The CDR3 DNA reads TGTGCCAGCAGTGGCGGGCCTTCGACTTTCACAGATACGCAGTATTTT. This gives the protein CASSGGPSTFTDTQYF.

This clone occurred a few times. The chain combines TRBV14 with TRBJ2-5; 7 bases line up with TRBD2. After removal of 8 bases from V and 5 bases from J, the junction contained 14 bases not matched to a gene. Germline-derived CDR1 and CDR2 are SGHDN and FVKESK. CDR3 length: 15 amino acids. The DNA of the CDR3 is TGTGCCAGCTCTTCCGGGGGGATCCTACGGGAGACCCAGTACTTC. This codes for CASSSGGILRETQYF.

In its sample, this clone was seen once. V usage is TRBV2 and J usage is TRBJ2-1; tentative D call: TRBD2 (6 bases). Looked up from germline, CDR1 is SNHLY and CDR2 is FYNNEI. The CDR3 has 12 residues. V lost 4 bases and J lost 10, with 11 bases in between. This chain's CDR3 is CASSVRDSEQFF. The DNA of the CDR3 is TGTGCCAGCAGTGTCCGGGACTCCGAGCAGTTCTTC.

J is TRBJ1-3 and V is TRBV7-9; D is uncertain. Germline-derived CDR1 and CDR2 are SEHNR and FQNEAQ (reference sequence). Trimming removed 4 bases from V and 0 bases from J, with 4 bases in between. The CDR3 consists of 13 residues. CDR3: CASSSNSGNTIYF. The DNA for the CDR3 is TGTGCCAGCAGCTCGAACTCTGGAAACACCATATATTTT.

A few counts support this clone. The chain combines TRBV6-2 or TRBV6-3 with TRBJ1-6; D gene unclear. Trimming cost V 2 bases and J 10 bases, with 9 bases left between them. This CDR3 spans 13 amino acids. The V gene's germline CDR1 is MNHEY and CDR2 SVGEGT. CDR3 bases: TGTGCCAGCAGTTACGACCGACGGTCACCCCTCCACTTT. Amino acid sequence: CASSYDRRSPLHF.